The 26 T cell receptor beta chains given below trace back to one sample, sequenced in a study of PD-1 blockade in classical Hodgkin lymphoma. Generated by immunoSEQ multiplex PCR, the TCRdb table keeps only in-frame clones and is missing some. This sample has tens of thousands of clones, with 70% to 90% found just once. As for time point: cycle 4 day 1 (C4D1), after 5 to 7 weeks of nivolumab. The patients all showed relapse after autologous stem cell transplantation, while their brentuximab vedotin exposure varied. Specimen: peripheral blood mononuclear cells (PBMCs), collected before the fourth cycle of nivolumab. Every receptor here comes from a human donor with classical Hodgkin lymphoma.

This chain joins TRBV5-8 and TRBJ2-7, with D hard to call. Germline V lookup: CDR1 SGHTS, CDR2 YDEGEE. The CDR3 is 12 amino acids. Trimming stripped 3 bases from V and 6 bases from J, with 10 bases between. CDR3 region: CASSSGPLEQYF. CDR3 DNA: TGTGCCAGCAGCTCTGGACCCCTCGAGCAGTACTTC.

The rearrangement uses TRBV9 and TRBJ1-4; possibly TRBD1 for D (5 bases). Trimming removed 4 bases at V and 8 bases at J, with 12 bases between. Germline V CDR1 and CDR2: SGDLS, YYNGEE. The CDR3 is 13 amino acids. The CDR3 DNA is TGTGCCAGCAGCCGGGTCGAGGGGGAAAAACTGTTTTTT. Protein product: CASSRVEGEKLFF.

The chain recombines TRBV25-1 with TRBJ2-2; D unclear. The CDR3 length is 13 residues. The germline V gene encodes CDR1 MGHDK and CDR2 SYGVNS. The V end was cut by 1 base, the J end by 4 bases, with 4 bases between. The CDR3, as DNA: TGTGCCAGCAGTGAATGGAGCACCGGGGAGCTGTTTTTT. It yields the protein CASSEWSTGELFF.

V usage is TRBV6-1 and J usage is TRBJ1-3; D might be TRBD1 (6 bases). This CDR3 is 13 amino acids long. V lost 8 bases and J lost 7, with 15 bases in between. Germline V CDR1 and CDR2: MNHNS, SASEGT. The CDR3 DNA sequence: TGTGCCAGCGAGACGAGGGGGATCAACACCATATATTTT. Amino acid sequence: CASETRGINTIYF.

This clone turned up a few times. This chain's CDR3 is CASSGRANSPLHF. The CDR3, as DNA: TGTGCCAGTAGTGGCAGGGCTAATTCACCCCTCCACTTT. This chain uses TRBV19 with TRBJ1-6; TRBD1 is a possible D gene (5 bases). CDR1 and CDR2 (germline): LNHDA, SQIVND (reference sequence). This CDR3 has 13 residues. The V and J ends lost 5 bases and 6 bases respectively, with 8 bases between them.

The gene calls are TRBV6-5 and TRBJ1-1; TRBD1 aligns across 8 bases. Germline V gene sequence: CDR1 MNHEY, CDR2 SVGAGI. This CDR3 region has 14 residues. The V and J ends lost 5 bases and 1 base, in that order; junction bases with no gene match: 3. For the CDR3, the DNA is TGTGCCAGCAGTAAGGGACAGGAGAACACTGAAGCTTTCTTT. Translating it yields CASSKGQENTEAFF.

V gene TRBV6-5 combines with J gene TRBJ1-1, with a weak D call TRBD1 (5 bases). With 2 bases removed from V and 1 base from J, the gap between germline ends came to 14 bases. The CDR3 contains 16 residues. Germline CDR1 MNHEY, CDR2 SVGAGI. The CDR3 sequence is CASSYRGGSGNTEAFF. The CDR3 nucleotides read TGTGCCAGCAGTTACCGTGGGGGGTCCGGGAACACTGAAGCTTTCTTT.

The CDR3 spells CASSRDFGELFF. The DNA of the CDR3 is TGTGCCAGCAGCCGGGACTTCGGGGAGCTGTTTTTT. This chain joins TRBV13 and TRBJ2-2; perhaps TRBD2 as D (6 bases). Trimming stripped 5 bases from V and 7 bases from J, with 8 bases between. This CDR3 is 12 amino acids long. Germline V lookup: CDR1 PRHDT, CDR2 FYEKMQ (reference sequence).

The V and J genes are TRBV5-1 and TRBJ2-3; 8 bases agree with TRBD2. Germline V gene data show CDR1 as SGHRS and CDR2 as YFSETQ. This CDR3 is 15 amino acids long. Trimming cost V 6 bases and J 2 bases; bases outside gene matches: 8. In nucleotides, the CDR3 is TGCGCCAGCACCCCCGGGGGGGAGAACACAGATACGCAGTATTTT. This codes for CASTPGGENTDTQYF.

The chain combines TRBV19 with TRBJ2-3, with a possible D match to TRBD2 (6 bases). Germline-derived CDR1 and CDR2 are LNHDA and SQIVND (reference sequence). This CDR3 has 16 amino acids. V was trimmed by 6 bases and J by 5 bases, leaving 21 bases between them. The CDR3, as DNA: TGTGCCAGTAGCCTCCCGGGACTCGCCCGGAGAGATACGCAGTATTTT. This sequence encodes CASSLPGLARRDTQYF.

The gene calls are TRBV28 and TRBJ1-2, with TRBD1 identical over 12 bases. V trimming: 2 bases; J trimming: 7 bases; junction bases outside the gene matches: 8. The V gene's germline CDR1 is MDHEN and CDR2 SYDVKM. This CDR3 is 16 amino acids long. The CDR3 bases are TGTGCCAGCAGTTTAGTGGGACAGGGGGCGGCTGGTGGCTACACCTTC. This encodes CASSLVGQGAAGGYTF.

The genes are TRBV5-1 and TRBJ2-5, with 11 bases fitting TRBD2. V lost 4 bases and J lost 2; bases outside the gene matches: 4. The CDR3 contains 15 residues. CDR1 is SGHRS, CDR2 YFSETQ, per germline. In DNA, the CDR3 is TGCGCCAGCAGCCCTAGCGGGGGGAGTCAAGAGACCCAGTACTTC. It is translated as CASSPSGGSQETQYF.

This clone was observed a single time. The gene calls are TRBV5-1 and TRBJ2-3, with 7 bases lining up with TRBD2. This CDR3 contains 15 residues. The trim removed 4 bases at V and 2 bases at J, leaving 7 bases unmatched. CDR1 and CDR2 (germline): SGHRS, YFSETQ. This CDR3 reads CASSLPAGNTDTQYF. CDR3 DNA: TGCGCCAGCAGCCTCCCAGCGGGGAACACAGATACGCAGTATTTT.

The V gene is TRBV19, the J gene TRBJ1-4; TRBD1 matches 8 bases. With 3 bases clipped from V and 8 bases from J, the junction kept 5 bases outside the gene matches. Germline V gives CDR1 LNHDA, CDR2 SQIVND (reference sequence). The CDR3 totals 14 residues. CDR3 region: CASSIQGAPEKLFF. In DNA form, the CDR3 reads TGTGCCAGTAGTATCCAGGGGGCTCCCGAAAAACTGTTTTTT.

This clone was counted only a few times. This clone may be a read error of a much larger clone one base away. The same CDR3 also results from other DNA sequences found in this sample. The chain joins TRBV19 to TRBJ2-3; the D is unclear. CDR1 LNHDA and CDR2 SQIVND come from the germline V gene (reference sequence). The CDR3 extends over 12 amino acids. Trimming cost V 1 base and J 1 base, with 0 bases left between them. In DNA, the CDR3 is TGTGCCAGTAGTATAGGCACAGATACGCAGTATTTT. Protein product: CASSIGTDTQYF.

The chain combines TRBV4-1 with TRBJ2-7; 10 nucleotides agree with TRBD2. This CDR3 is built from 16 residues. CDR1 and CDR2 (germline): MGHRA, YSYEKL. The V gene end was trimmed by 5 bases and the J gene end by 1 base; junction bases not matched to a gene: 8. The CDR3 protein is CASSGAAAGGSYEQYF. The CDR3 coding sequence is TGCGCCAGCAGCGGAGCGGCAGCGGGGGGGTCCTACGAGCAGTACTTC.

This chain connects TRBV11-3 to TRBJ2-2; 11 bases are a match to TRBD1. The CDR3 has 16 amino acids. V trimming: 5 bases; J trimming: 3 bases; junction bases outside the gene matches: 5. CDR1 and CDR2 from the germline V gene are SGHNT and YENEEA. The CDR3: CASSPRTGGYTGELFF. The CDR3, as DNA: TGTGCCAGCAGCCCACGGACAGGGGGCTACACCGGGGAGCTGTTTTTT.

The rearrangement links TRBV19 to TRBJ2-1; D remains ambiguous. Trimming removed 3 bases from V and 5 bases from J, with 11 bases in between. In germline, CDR1 is LNHDA, CDR2 SQIVND (reference sequence). The CDR3 spans 14 residues. DNA for the CDR3: TGTGCCAGTAGTATTTTGGTCTTAGACAATGAGCAGTTCTTC. As protein: CASSILVLDNEQFF.

J is TRBJ2-6 and V is TRBV5-1, with TRBD1 identical over 8 bases. This CDR3 contains 18 residues. Germline V gene sequence: CDR1 SGHRS, CDR2 YFSETQ. Trimming at V came to 4 bases and at J to 4 bases, leaving 13 bases not matched to a gene. For the CDR3, the DNA is TGCGCCAGCAGCACGACCGGGACAGGAGTAGTCGGGGCCAACGTCCTGACTTTC. Amino acid sequence: CASSTTGTGVVGANVLTF.

The chain uses TRBV5-1 and TRBJ2-2; 9 positions match TRBD1. CDR1 SGHRS and CDR2 YFSETQ come from the germline V gene. Germline trimming cut 4 bases from V and 1 base from J; bases unmatched to any gene: 2. CDR3 length: 15 residues. The CDR3 spells CASSRGQGNTGELFF. The CDR3 nucleotides read TGCGCCAGCAGCAGGGGACAGGGGAACACCGGGGAGCTGTTTTTT.

The chain carries TRBV2 and TRBJ1-4; no firm D call. V lost 2 bases, J lost 8 bases, and 12 bases lay in between. The V gene's germline CDR1 is SNHLY and CDR2 FYNNEI. This CDR3 is 14 amino acids long. The CDR3 bases are TGTGCCAGCAGTGAATGGAGGGTTCTGGAAAAACTGTTTTTT. This codes for CASSEWRVLEKLFF.

The chain recombines TRBV6-5 with TRBJ2-1; no definite D call. Trimming took 8 bases from V and 4 from J, leaving 15 bases between them. This CDR3 has 14 amino acids. Germline-derived CDR1 and CDR2 are MNHEY and SVGAGI. Here the CDR3 DNA reads TGTGCCAGCCGATTAGATCTCTTTTACAATGAGCAGTTCTTC. This sequence encodes CASRLDLFYNEQFF.

The gene calls are TRBV5-1 and TRBJ2-5; TRBD1 matches 7 bases. With V trimmed by 3 bases and J by 1 base, 6 bases remained unmatched. The germline CDR1 and CDR2 sequences are SGHRS and YFSETQ. CDR3 length equals 15 residues. CDR3 coding DNA: TGCGCCAGCAGCTCCACGGGACAGACCCAAGAGACCCAGTACTTC. As protein: CASSSTGQTQETQYF.

This chain joins TRBV5-1 and TRBJ1-4; D is possibly TRBD1 (5 bases). Deletions cut 4 bases from V and 2 bases from J, with 9 bases between. CDR1 is SGHRS, CDR2 YFSETQ, per germline. CDR3 length equals 14 residues. CDR3 sequence (DNA): TGCGCCAGCAGCCCAGGGAACACTAATGAAAAACTGTTTTTT. Protein: CASSPGNTNEKLFF.

V is TRBV7-9 and J is TRBJ1-2, with 7 bases that match TRBD1. V lost 1 base to trimming and J lost 5 bases; unmatched junction nucleotides: 13. The CDR3 covers 17 residues. Germline CDR1 is SEHNR and CDR2 is FQNEAQ (reference sequence). CDR3 loop: CASSLDSGAGGPYGYTF. In DNA, the CDR3 is TGTGCCAGCAGCTTAGACTCCGGGGCAGGGGGGCCTTATGGCTACACCTTC.

This chain links TRBV6-5 with TRBJ2-3; D is possibly TRBD1 or TRBD2 (6 bases each). Trimming took off 10 bases at V and 0 bases at J, with 11 bases between the two ends. Germline lookup yields CDR1 MNHEY and CDR2 SVGAGI. The CDR3 spans 13 residues. The CDR3 protein is CATRGESTDTQYF. The CDR3 DNA reads TGTGCCACGAGGGGGGAAAGCACAGATACGCAGTATTTT.